Presented here are 4 T cell receptor beta chains from one specimen sequenced in a study of blood T cells in healthy people across ages. A second PCR, run for about 7 to 12 cycles, used a sample-barcoded 5' primer plus a J-beta primer mix. One entry per CDR3 protein, called by TCRdb with MiXCR from the 5' RACE reads. The table has hundreds of thousands of distinct CDR3 sequences, around 28% seen once. The sample consisted of blood. The origin of the receptors is a woman of 80 years or more in good health.

This clonotype was detected ten times or more. The gene calls are TRBV5-5 and TRBJ2-3, with D uncertain. The CDR3 runs to 14 residues. Looked up from germline, CDR1 is SGHKS and CDR2 is YYEKEE (reference sequence). V gave up 2 bases and J gave up 6 bases, with 13 bases separating them. The CDR3 spells CASSFASAGDTQYF. The CDR3 DNA follows: TGTGCCAGCAGCTTTGCCTCAGCCGGGGATACGCAGTATTTT.

This clonotype was observed at least ten times. V is TRBV6-2 or TRBV6-3 and J is TRBJ2-1; D not resolved. Trimming removed 6 bases from V and 9 bases from J, with 12 bases in between. In germline, CDR1 is MNHEY, CDR2 SVGEGT. The CDR3 consists of 12 residues. The CDR3 protein is CASSPSLGEQFF. The CDR3, as DNA: TGTGCCAGCAGCCCGTCCCTAGGTGAGCAGTTCTTC.

This clonotype showed up many times. The gene calls are TRBV6-6 and TRBJ1-5; D perhaps matches TRBD1 (6 bases). CDR1 and CDR2 (germline): MNHNY, SVGAGI (reference sequence). CDR3 size: 15 residues. V was trimmed by 8 bases and J by 4 bases, leaving 18 bases between them. CDR3: CASWFGQGINQPQHF. The CDR3 nucleotides are TGTGCCAGCTGGTTCGGCCAGGGGATAAATCAGCCCCAGCATTTT.

This clonotype was recorded many times. The V gene is TRBV20-1, the J gene TRBJ1-5; possible D gene TRBD1, 5 bases. This CDR3 has 15 residues. V shed 3 bases and J shed 0 bases, with 12 bases lying between them. From germline, CDR1 is DFQATT and CDR2 SNEGSKA (reference sequence). The CDR3, as DNA: TGCAGTGCTAGCCCGGGACTGATTAGCAATCAGCCCCAGCATTTT. Translated: CSASPGLISNQPQHF.